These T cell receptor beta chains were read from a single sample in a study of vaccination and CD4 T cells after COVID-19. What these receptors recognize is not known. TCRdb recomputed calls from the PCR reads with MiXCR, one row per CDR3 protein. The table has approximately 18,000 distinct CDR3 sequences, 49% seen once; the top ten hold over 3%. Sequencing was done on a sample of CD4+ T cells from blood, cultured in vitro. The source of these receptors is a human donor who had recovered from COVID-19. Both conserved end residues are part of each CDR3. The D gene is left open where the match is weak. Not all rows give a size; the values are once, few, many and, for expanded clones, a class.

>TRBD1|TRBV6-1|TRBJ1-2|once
CATSRTGSYGYTF
TGTGCCACCTCTCGGACAGGGTCCTATGGCTACACCTTC
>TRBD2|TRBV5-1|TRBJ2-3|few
CASSGAGGSPSSTDTQYF
TGCGCCAGCAGCGGGGCGGGGGGCTCCCCTTCTAGCACAGATACGCAGTATTTT
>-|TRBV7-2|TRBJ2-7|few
CASSLQGHDFYEQYF
TGTGCCAGCAGCTTACAGGGACACGACTTTTACGAGCAGTACTTC
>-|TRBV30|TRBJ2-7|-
CAWSVRGKDYEQYF
TGTGCCTGGAGTGTACGGGGCAAGGACTACGAGCAGTACTTC
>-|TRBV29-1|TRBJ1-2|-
CSASREGNYGYTF
TGCAGCGCCTCCCGGGAAGGGAACTATGGCTACACCTTC
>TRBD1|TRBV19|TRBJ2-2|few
CASKGQGAYGELFF
TGTGCCAGCAAAGGACAGGGGGCCTACGGGGAGCTGTTTTTT
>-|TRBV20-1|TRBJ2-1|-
CSARTLVLNEQFF
TGCAGTGCTAGGACCCTTGTCCTCAATGAGCAGTTCTTC
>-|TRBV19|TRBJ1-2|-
CASSLSHDGYTF
TGTGCCAGTAGTCTCTCTCACGATGGCTACACCTTC
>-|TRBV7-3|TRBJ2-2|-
CASSSQGSGGELFF
TGTGCCAGCAGCTCCCAGGGGTCGGGCGGGGAGCTGTTTTTT
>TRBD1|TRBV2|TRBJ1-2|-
CASIRDRGSYGYTF
TGTGCCAGCATCCGGGACAGGGGTAGCTATGGCTACACCTTC
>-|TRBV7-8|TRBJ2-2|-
CASSPREGTGELFF
TGTGCCAGCAGCCCCCGAGAGGGCACCGGGGAGCTGTTTTTT
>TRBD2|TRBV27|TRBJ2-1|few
CAARTSGGASHNEQFF
TGTGCCGCCCGGACTAGCGGGGGAGCAAGTCACAATGAGCAGTTCTTC
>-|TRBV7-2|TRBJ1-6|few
CASSLTRDGDSPLHF
TGTGCCAGCAGCTTAACCAGGGACGGAGATTCACCCCTCCACTTT
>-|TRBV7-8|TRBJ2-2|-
CASSPRDWGNTGELFF
TGTGCCAGCAGCCCCCGGGACTGGGGGAACACCGGGGAGCTGTTTTTT
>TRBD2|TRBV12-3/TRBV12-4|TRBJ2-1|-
CASSPPGLAGDEQFF
TGTGCCAGCAGTCCCCCGGGACTAGCGGGAGATGAGCAGTTCTTC
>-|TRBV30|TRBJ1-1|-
CAWSALRGTEAFF
TGTGCCTGGAGTGCCCTCAGAGGCACTGAAGCTTTCTTT
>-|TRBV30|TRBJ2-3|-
CAWSVRGTDTQYF
TGTGCCTGGAGTGTAAGGGGCACAGATACGCAGTATTTT
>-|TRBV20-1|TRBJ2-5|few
CSARGRPGTQYF
TGCAGTGCTAGGGGCCGCCCCGGGACCCAGTACTTC
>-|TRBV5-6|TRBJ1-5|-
CASSLGQGLYQPQHF
TGTGCCAGCAGCTTGGGGCAGGGCTTGTATCAGCCCCAGCATTTT
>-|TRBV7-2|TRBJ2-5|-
CASSLVGQGETQYF
TGTGCCAGCAGCTTAGTGGGGCAGGGTGAGACCCAGTACTTC
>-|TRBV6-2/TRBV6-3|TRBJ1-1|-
CASSYSGGNTEAFF
TGTGCCAGCAGTTACAGCGGGGGAAACACTGAAGCTTTCTTT
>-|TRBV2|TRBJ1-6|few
CASSEDGYNSPLHF
TGTGCCAGCAGTGAGGACGGCTATAATTCACCCCTCCACTTT
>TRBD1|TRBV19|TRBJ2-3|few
CASSRDRGTDTQYF
TGTGCCAGTAGTAGGGACAGGGGCACAGATACGCAGTATTTT
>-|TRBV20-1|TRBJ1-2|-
CSARASDRDYGYTF
TGCAGTGCTAGAGCCTCGGACAGAGATTATGGCTACACCTTC
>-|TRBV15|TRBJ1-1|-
CATSRGGSEAFF
TGTGCCACCAGCAGAGGGGGGTCTGAAGCTTTCTTT
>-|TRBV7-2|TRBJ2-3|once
CASSPGRPLTDTQYF
TGTGCCAGCAGCCCCGGACGACCACTCACAGATACGCAGTATTTT
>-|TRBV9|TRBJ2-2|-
CASSVAGQNGGELFF
TGTGCCAGCAGCGTAGCAGGGCAGAATGGCGGGGAGCTGTTTTTT
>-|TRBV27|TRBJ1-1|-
CASSTGRNTEAFF
TGTGCCAGCAGTACCGGACGGAACACTGAAGCTTTCTTT
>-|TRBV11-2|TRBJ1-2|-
CASSRTATNYGYTF
TGTGCCAGCAGCAGAACAGCAACTAACTATGGCTACACCTTC
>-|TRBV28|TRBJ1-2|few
CASSLTADYGYTF
TGTGCCAGCAGTTTGACGGCGGACTATGGCTACACCTTC
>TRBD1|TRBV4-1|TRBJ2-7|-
CASSIGQGIYEQYF
TGCGCCAGCAGCATTGGACAGGGAATCTACGAGCAGTACTTC
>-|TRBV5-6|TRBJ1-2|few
CASSFGGSLYGYTF
TGTGCCAGCAGCTTCGGCGGATCACTCTATGGCTACACCTTC
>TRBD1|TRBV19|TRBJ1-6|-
CASSIETGLYSPLHF
TGTGCCAGTAGTATAGAGACAGGGCTGTATTCACCCCTCCACTTT
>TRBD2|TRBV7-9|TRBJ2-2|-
CASSPALAGGRTGELFF
TGTGCCAGCAGCCCAGCGCTAGCGGGAGGTCGGACCGGGGAGCTGTTTTTT
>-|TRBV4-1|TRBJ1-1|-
CASSQDPRGGTEAFF
TGCGCCAGCAGCCAAGATCCCCGGGGTGGCACTGAAGCTTTCTTT
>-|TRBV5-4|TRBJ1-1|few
CASSGGVVGMRNTEAFF
TGTGCCAGCAGCGGGGGGGTGGTCGGGATGAGGAACACTGAAGCTTTCTTT
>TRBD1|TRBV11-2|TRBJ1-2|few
CASSLSVRDRGLGYTF
TGTGCCAGCAGCTTATCCGTCCGGGACAGGGGTTTAGGCTACACCTTC
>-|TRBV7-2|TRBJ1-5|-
CASSLYGQPNQPQHF
TGTGCCAGCAGCTTATATGGACAGCCCAATCAGCCCCAGCATTTT
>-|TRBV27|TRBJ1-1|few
CASSFGQLNTEAFF
TGTGCCAGCAGTTTTGGACAGTTGAACACTGAAGCTTTCTTT
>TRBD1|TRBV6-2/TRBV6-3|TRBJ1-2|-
CASSRGQYYGYTF
TGTGCCAGCAGCCGGGGACAGTACTATGGCTACACCTTC
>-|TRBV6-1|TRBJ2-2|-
CAGYRVDTGELFF
TGTGCCGGCTACAGGGTCGACACCGGGGAGCTGTTTTTT
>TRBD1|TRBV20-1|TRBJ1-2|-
CSARPPGGYGYTF
TGCAGTGCTAGACCCCCAGGGGGCTATGGCTACACCTTC
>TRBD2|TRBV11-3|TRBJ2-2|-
CASSPWTSGGPNTGELFF
TGTGCCAGCAGCCCTTGGACTAGCGGGGGGCCCAACACCGGGGAGCTGTTTTTT
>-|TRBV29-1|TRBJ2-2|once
CSVVRGGTGELFF
TGCAGCGTTGTCAGGGGGGGCACCGGGGAGCTGTTTTTT